A selection of T cell receptor beta chains follows, all from one sample in a study of T cells in Graves' hyperthyroidism and ophthalmopathy. TCRdb fed the multiplex PCR reads into MiXCR, producing one record per CDR3 protein. The sample comprises 380,000 or so distinct CDR3 sequences, about a fifth of which are singletons, and 3.7% rests with the top ten. Sequencing was carried out using blood. The receptors come from a woman between 18 and 30 years old with Graves' hyperthyroidism. Each CDR3 is given with its conserved first and last residue. A D gene is named only where the DNA matches it firmly. Some rows mark clone size as missing; the rest say once, few, many or name a class of expanded clone.

CASSDQWKQYF TGCGCCAGCAGTGATCAGTGGAAGCAGTACTTC many TRBV10-2 NA TRBJ2-7
CASEWGLNTGELFF TGCGCCAGCGAGTGGGGCCTTAACACCGGGGAGCTGTTTTTT NA TRBV5-1 NA TRBJ2-2
CASSSSDAKNIQYF TGTGCCAGCAGTTCTAGCGATGCCAAAAACATTCAGTACTTC many TRBV6-5 NA TRBJ2-4
CASSPVGVSYEQYF TGTGCCAGCAGCCCAGTCGGGGTCTCCTACGAGCAGTACTTC many TRBV7-8 NA TRBJ2-7
CASTGGEDQNTEAFF TGTGCCAGCACCGGTGGGGAAGACCAGAACACTGAAGCTTTCTTT many TRBV6-1 NA TRBJ1-1
CASSSGVSQETQYF TGTGCCAGCAGCTCAGGGGTTAGCCAAGAGACCCAGTACTTC NA TRBV9 NA TRBJ2-5
CASSLAVSNQPQHF TGTGCCAGCAGCTTGGCGGTTTCAAATCAGCCCCAGCATTTT many TRBV7-9 NA TRBJ1-5
CASSLEFVVPGELFF TGTGCCAGCAGCTTAGAATTCGTGGTACCCGGGGAGCTGTTTTTT many TRBV11-2 NA TRBJ2-2
CASSLESGGGYGYTF TGTGCCAGCAGCCTCGAGTCAGGGGGCGGCTATGGCTACACCTTC many TRBV7-8 TRBD1 TRBJ1-2
CASSERKTALPYEQYF TGTGCCAGCAGTGAACGAAAGACTGCACTCCCCTACGAGCAGTACTTC many TRBV6-1 NA TRBJ2-7
CASSFGQADQPQHF TGTGCCAGCAGTTTTGGACAGGCCGATCAGCCCCAGCATTTT many TRBV28 TRBD1 TRBJ1-5
CASSYGTGAHYEQYF TGTGCCAGCAGTTATGGGACAGGAGCACACTACGAGCAGTACTTC NA TRBV12-3/TRBV12-4 TRBD1 TRBJ2-7
CSARNSRGAKETQYF TGCAGTGCTAGAAATTCACGGGGGGCCAAAGAGACCCAGTACTTC many TRBV20-1 NA TRBJ2-5
CASSEVRVGEKLFF TGTGCCAGCAGTGAAGTCAGGGTAGGGGAAAAACTGTTTTTT many TRBV6-1 NA TRBJ1-4
CSVVSGGAETQYF TGCAGCGTTGTGTCGGGGGGGGCCGAGACCCAGTACTTC many TRBV29-1 TRBD2 TRBJ2-5
CASSLLGGAPGIQYF TGTGCCAGCAGCTTACTCGGGGGGGCCCCCGGCATTCAGTACTTC NA TRBV7-8 TRBD2 TRBJ2-4
CASSPWERQVGYTF TGTGCCAGCAGTCCCTGGGAAAGGCAGGTCGGCTACACCTTC many TRBV28 NA TRBJ1-2
CASRVGLGMYEQYF TGTGCCAGCAGAGTAGGCCTAGGGATGTACGAGCAGTACTTC many TRBV6-1 NA TRBJ2-7
CASSDFEKETQYF TGTGCCAGCAGTGACTTTGAAAAAGAGACCCAGTACTTC many TRBV6-1 NA TRBJ2-5
CSVEDGAGGVRGYTF TGCAGCGTTGAAGATGGGGCAGGGGGTGTTCGAGGCTACACCTTC many TRBV29-1 TRBD1 TRBJ1-2
CASSQTGVLNYGYTF TGTGCCAGCAGTCAGACAGGAGTCCTTAACTATGGCTACACCTTC NA TRBV6-1 NA TRBJ1-2
CASSFLSGGGDTQYF TGTGCCAGCAGTTTCCTAAGCGGGGGGGGTGATACGCAGTATTTT many TRBV28 TRBD2 TRBJ2-3
CSAPGELSTEAFF TGCAGCGCTCCGGGGGAGTTGAGTACTGAAGCTTTCTTT many TRBV20-1 NA TRBJ1-1
CASSLETGEETQYF TGTGCCAGCAGCTTAGAAACAGGGGAAGAGACCCAGTACTTC many TRBV28 TRBD1 TRBJ2-5
CASSPSRVSYGYTF TGTGCCAGCTCACCAAGCAGGGTATCCTATGGCTACACCTTC many TRBV18 NA TRBJ1-2
CAWRGNTGELFF TGTGCCTGGAGAGGGAACACCGGGGAGCTGTTTTTT few TRBV30 NA TRBJ2-2
CASSVVGIMNTEAFF TGCGCCAGCAGCGTAGTTGGTATAATGAACACTGAAGCTTTCTTT NA TRBV5-1 NA TRBJ1-1
CASSRGGQSYGYTF TGTGCCAGCAGCCGGGGGGGCCAGAGCTATGGCTACACCTTC many TRBV5-4 NA TRBJ1-2
CASSLAKEGYTF TGTGCCAGCAGCTTAGCAAAAGAAGGCTACACCTTC NA TRBV7-9 NA TRBJ1-2
CASRPGHMNTEAFF TGCGCCAGCAGACCGGGACATATGAACACTGAAGCTTTCTTT NA TRBV4-1 NA TRBJ1-1
CSARGMRGGGTEAFF TGCAGTGCTAGAGGTATGAGGGGCGGTGGCACTGAAGCTTTCTTT NA TRBV20-1 NA TRBJ1-1
CASSELESAFF TGTGCCAGCAGTGAATTGGAGTCGGCTTTCTTT few TRBV6-1 NA TRBJ1-1
CASLRDYGYTF TGTGCCAGCCTTCGCGACTATGGCTACACCTTC NA TRBV6-1 NA TRBJ1-2
CSAGQGREPQHF TGCAGTGCGGGACAGGGTCGGGAGCCCCAGCATTTT many TRBV20-1 TRBD1 TRBJ1-5
CASRLGTVQETQYF TGTGCCAGCCGGTTGGGGACCGTACAAGAGACCCAGTACTTC NA TRBV6-2/TRBV6-3 NA TRBJ2-5
CASQYQETQYF TGTGCCAGCCAGTACCAAGAGACCCAGTACTTC many TRBV5-6 NA TRBJ2-5
CSASAGDTQNQPQHF TGCAGTGCTAGTGCTGGGGACACCCAGAATCAGCCCCAGCATTTT many TRBV20-1 NA TRBJ1-5
CASSYSVRVGGTEAFF TGTGCCAGCAGTTACTCGGTGAGGGTTGGAGGGACTGAAGCTTTCTTT few TRBV6-5 NA TRBJ1-1
CASSADRTSYEQYF TGTGCCAGCAGCGCGGACAGGACAAGCTACGAGCAGTACTTC many TRBV2 TRBD1 TRBJ2-7
CSARYPQGYTF TGCAGTGCTAGATATCCTCAGGGCTACACCTTC many TRBV20-1 NA TRBJ1-2
CASSGDKLVTEAFF TGTGCCAGCAGTGGGGACAAATTGGTCACTGAAGCTTTCTTT many TRBV6-1 NA TRBJ1-1
CASSGVQVGPLAKNIQYF TGTGCCAGCAGTGGAGTCCAGGTTGGCCCTCTGGCCAAAAACATTCAGTACTTC many TRBV6-1 NA TRBJ2-4
CASSLVLLGSYGYTF TGTGCCAGCAGCTTGGTGTTACTGGGGAGCTATGGCTACACCTTC NA TRBV5-4 NA TRBJ1-2
CASSYGQETQYF TGTGCCAGCAGTTACGGCCAGGAGACCCAGTACTTC many TRBV6-5 NA TRBJ2-5
CASKVAKEDRVKTEAFF TGTGCCAGCAAGGTGGCAAAGGAGGACAGGGTTAAGACTGAAGCTTTCTTT NA TRBV6-1 TRBD1 TRBJ1-1
CASSFATGGTKTQYF TGTGCCAGCAGTTTTGCGACAGGGGGTACGAAGACCCAGTACTTC many TRBV28 TRBD1 TRBJ2-5
CASSEAPRGETQYF TGTGCCAGCAGTGAAGCCCCCAGGGGTGAGACCCAGTACTTC many TRBV2 NA TRBJ2-5
CSASRGAGKYDF TGCAGTGCTAGTCGTGGAGCGGGAAAATACGACTTC NA TRBV20-1 TRBD2 TRBJ2-5
CASSQVGDSGANVLTF TGTGCCAGCAGCCAGGTGGGCGACTCTGGGGCCAACGTCCTGACTTTC many TRBV7-3 NA TRBJ2-6
CASSLTGLGYGYTF TGTGCCAGCAGCTTAACCGGCCTGGGATATGGCTACACCTTC NA TRBV7-2 NA TRBJ1-2
CSASFGQGNTGELFF TGCAGTGCTAGTTTCGGACAGGGGAACACCGGGGAGCTGTTTTTT many TRBV20-1 TRBD1 TRBJ2-2
CASRTGQGKVAKNIQYF TGTGCCAGCAGGACCGGACAGGGGAAAGTAGCCAAAAACATTCAGTACTTC NA TRBV2 TRBD1 TRBJ2-4
CASSPVVSAGANVLTF TGTGCCAGCAGTCCCGTCGTGAGTGCGGGGGCCAACGTCCTGACTTTC many TRBV28 NA TRBJ2-6
CASSYLEAAEAFF TGTGCCAGCAGTTACTTGGAGGCAGCGGAAGCTTTCTTT many TRBV6-2/TRBV6-3 NA TRBJ1-1
CSARLAGWETQYF TGCAGTGCTAGACTAGCGGGTTGGGAGACCCAGTACTTC NA TRBV20-1 TRBD2 TRBJ2-5
CASTTANTEAFF TGTGCCAGCACGACCGCGAACACTGAAGCTTTCTTT many TRBV2 NA TRBJ1-1
CASRKVRGGETQYF TGTGCCAGCAGGAAAGTCCGGGGGGGGGAGACCCAGTACTTC many TRBV27 TRBD2 TRBJ2-5
CASRTPTGNNSPLHF TGTGCCAGCAGAACACCTACAGGGAACAATTCACCCCTCCACTTT many TRBV6-1 NA TRBJ1-6
CASSLRGFSNQPQHF TGTGCCAGCAGCTTACGGGGGTTTAGCAATCAGCCCCAGCATTTT many TRBV11-2 NA TRBJ1-5
CATSDSTAFVSSGELFF TGTGCCACCAGTGATTCGACCGCTTTCGTATCGTCCGGGGAGCTGTTTTTT many TRBV24-1 NA TRBJ2-2